This is a list of T cell receptor beta chains from one sample in a study of OX40 agonist ivuxolimab in advanced cancers. TCRdb keeps only in-frame clones here, not all; method: immunoSEQ multiplex PCR. Among roughly 50,000 clones listed, around 84% were seen once. The sequencing used CD4+ or CD8+ T cells sorted from blood, collected in a trial of the OX40 agonist ivuxolimab. All receptors derive from an adult with an advanced solid tumor such as melanoma, head and neck, liver or kidney cancer. CDR3s include the opening cysteine and the closing phenylalanine or tryptophan. The D gene is left open where the match is weak.

TRBV6-1	.	TRBJ2-7	CASSTGKSYEQYF	TGTGCCAGCAGTACAGGGAAATCCTACGAGCAGTACTTC
TRBV25-1	.	TRBJ2-1	CASSELDWNNEQFF	TGTGCCAGCAGTGAATTGGACTGGAACAATGAGCAGTTCTTC
TRBV6-1	.	TRBJ2-1	CASSETGGHGYNEQFF	TGTGCCAGCAGTGAAACCGGCGGACACGGGTACAATGAGCAGTTCTTC
TRBV10-3	.	TRBJ2-5	CAISQGMQETQYF	TGTGCCATCAGTCAGGGAATGCAAGAGACCCAGTACTTC
TRBV11-2	TRBD1	TRBJ2-2	CASSARDRAGELFF	TGTGCCAGCAGCGCAAGGGACAGGGCCGGGGAGCTGTTTTTT
TRBV14	.	TRBJ1-2	CASSQVGHSLYGYTF	TGTGCCAGCAGCCAAGTCGGTCACAGCCTCTATGGCTACACCTTC
TRBV11-3	TRBD2	TRBJ2-2	CASSPGLGLAGVNTGELFF	TGTGCCAGCAGCCCAGGTTTGGGACTAGCGGGGGTGAACACCGGGGAGCTGTTTTTT
TRBV28	.	TRBJ1-2	CASSLFPDPGEGGYGYTF	TGTGCCAGCAGTTTGTTCCCCGATCCAGGGGAAGGGGGCTATGGCTACACCTTC
TRBV7-9	.	TRBJ2-7	CASSYKQGGEQYF	TGTGCCAGCAGCTACAAACAGGGTGGCGAGCAGTACTTC
TRBV5-1	.	TRBJ1-1	CASSLEAGPLMNTEAFF	TGCGCCAGCAGCTTGGAGGCAGGCCCGCTTATGAACACTGAAGCTTTCTTT
TRBV18	.	TRBJ2-7	CASSPVRLVSSYEQYF	TGTGCCAGCTCACCCGTCCGACTGGTCAGCTCCTACGAGCAGTACTTC
TRBV11-2	.	TRBJ1-1	CASSFYGNTEAFF	TGTGCCAGCAGCTTTTATGGGAACACTGAAGCTTTCTTT
TRBV5-1	.	TRBJ2-7	CASRVYQGGYEQYF	TGCGCCAGCAGGGTGTACCAGGGGGGATACGAGCAGTACTTC
TRBV10-3	.	TRBJ2-7	CAISQGGTASYEQYF	TGTGCCATCAGTCAGGGCGGGACGGCCTCCTACGAGCAGTACTTC
TRBV20-1	.	TRBJ2-7	CSALSGEQYF	TGCAGTGCGCTCAGCGGGGAGCAGTACTTC
TRBV2	TRBD1	TRBJ1-2	CASSARQGATDGYTF	TGTGCCAGCAGCGCCCGACAGGGGGCAACAGATGGCTACACCTTC